Below, one TCR beta chain is given with its context. Here immunoSEQ multiplex PCR was the method, and the copy in TCRdb shows in-frame clones only, minus some. The top ten clones hold roughly 1.6% of a sample with approximately 72,000 clones, around 84% of them seen once. This sample was included in a study of OX40 agonist ivuxolimab in advanced cancers. Study at large: The dose of intravenous ivuxolimab that patients received every 2 weeks ranged from 0.01 to 10 mg/kg. The dose-escalation group included hepatocellular carcinoma, melanoma, renal cell carcinoma and head and neck cancer. Among those treated, three patients had partial responses, one with hepatocellular carcinoma and two with cutaneous melanoma.

Anyone with autoimmune disease history or systemic immunosuppression was excluded. Germline trimming cut 1 base from V and 4 bases from J; bases unmatched to any gene: 6. The CDR3 is 17 residues long. Germline assignment: CDR1 LNHNV and CDR2 YYDKDF (reference sequence). The source of this sequence is an adult with an advanced solid tumor such as melanoma, head and neck, liver or kidney cancer. The sequencing here drew on CD4+ or CD8+ T cells sorted from blood, taken in a trial of the OX40 agonist ivuxolimab. The chain uses TRBV15 and TRBJ2-6; 8 bases map to TRBD1. The CDR3 region has the DNA TGTGCCACCAGCAGAGCGACAGGGGTGTCGGGGGCCAACGTCCTGACTTTC. As protein: CATSRATGVSGANVLTF.